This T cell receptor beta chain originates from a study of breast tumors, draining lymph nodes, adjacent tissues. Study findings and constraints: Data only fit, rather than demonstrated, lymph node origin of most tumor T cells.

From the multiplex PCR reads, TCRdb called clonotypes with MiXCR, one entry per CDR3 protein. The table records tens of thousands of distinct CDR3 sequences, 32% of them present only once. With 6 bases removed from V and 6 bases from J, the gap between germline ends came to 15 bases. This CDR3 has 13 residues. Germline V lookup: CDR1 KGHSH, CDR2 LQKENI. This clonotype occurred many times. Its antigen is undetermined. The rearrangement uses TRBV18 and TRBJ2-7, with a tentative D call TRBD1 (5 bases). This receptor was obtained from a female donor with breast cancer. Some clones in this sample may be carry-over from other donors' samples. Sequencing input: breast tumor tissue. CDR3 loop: CASSSVRASEQYF. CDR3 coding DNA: TGTGCCAGCTCCTCGGTCAGGGCAAGCGAGCAGTACTTC. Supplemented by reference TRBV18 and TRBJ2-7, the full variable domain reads NAGVMQNPRHLVRRRGQEARLRCSPMKGHSHVYWYRQLPEEGLKFMVYLQKENIIDESGMPKERFSAEFPKEGPSILRIQQVVRGDSAAYFCASSSVRASEQYFGPGTRLTVT.